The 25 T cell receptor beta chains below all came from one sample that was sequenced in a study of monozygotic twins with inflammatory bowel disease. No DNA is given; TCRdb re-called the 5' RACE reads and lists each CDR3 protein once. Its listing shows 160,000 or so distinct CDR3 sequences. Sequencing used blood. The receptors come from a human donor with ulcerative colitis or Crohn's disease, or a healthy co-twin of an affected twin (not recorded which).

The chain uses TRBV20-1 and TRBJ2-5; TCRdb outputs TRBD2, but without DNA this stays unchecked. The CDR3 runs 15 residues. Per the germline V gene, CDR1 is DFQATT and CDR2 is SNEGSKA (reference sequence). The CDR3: CSARDPSGPQETQYF.

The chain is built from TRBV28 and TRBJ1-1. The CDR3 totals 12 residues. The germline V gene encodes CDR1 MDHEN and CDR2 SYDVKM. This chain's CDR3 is CASTLGSTEAFF. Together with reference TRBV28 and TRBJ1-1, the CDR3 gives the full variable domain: DVKVTQSSRYLVKRTGEKVFLECVQDMDHENMFWYRQDPGLGLRLIYFSYDVKMKEKGDIPEGYSVSREKKERFSLILESASTNQTSMYLCASTLGSTEAFFGQGTRLTVV.

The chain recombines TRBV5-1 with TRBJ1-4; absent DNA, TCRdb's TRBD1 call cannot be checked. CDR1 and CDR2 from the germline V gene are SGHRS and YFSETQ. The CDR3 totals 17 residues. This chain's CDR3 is CASRFDTGYGTNEKLFF.

The CDR3 sequence: CASRAWEDYNSPLHF. The chain carries TRBV13 and TRBJ1-6. Per the germline V gene, CDR1 is PRHDT and CDR2 is FYEKMQ (reference sequence). This CDR3 spans 15 amino acids.

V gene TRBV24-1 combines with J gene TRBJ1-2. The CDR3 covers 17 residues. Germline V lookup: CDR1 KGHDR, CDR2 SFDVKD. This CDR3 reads CATSDSSEETRNYGYTF.

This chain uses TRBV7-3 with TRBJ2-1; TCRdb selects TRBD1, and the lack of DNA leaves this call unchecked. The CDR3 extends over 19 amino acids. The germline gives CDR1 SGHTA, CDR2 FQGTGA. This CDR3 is CASSPPGGGENFLDNEQFF.

Here the CDR3 reads CASSPPGELASYEQYF. The chain uses TRBV18 and TRBJ2-7. The CDR3 has 16 amino acids. Germline V gene lookup returns CDR1 KGHSH and CDR2 LQKENI. The full variable domain, rest sourced from reference TRBV18 and TRBJ2-7, is NAGVMQNPRHLVRRRGQEARLRCSPMKGHSHVYWYRQLPEEGLKFMVYLQKENIIDESGMPKERFSAEFPKEGPSILRIQQVVRGDSAAYFCASSPPGELASYEQYFGPGTRLTVT.

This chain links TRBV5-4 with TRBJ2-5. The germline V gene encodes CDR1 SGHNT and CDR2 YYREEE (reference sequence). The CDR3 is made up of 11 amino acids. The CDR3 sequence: CASSSRETQYF.

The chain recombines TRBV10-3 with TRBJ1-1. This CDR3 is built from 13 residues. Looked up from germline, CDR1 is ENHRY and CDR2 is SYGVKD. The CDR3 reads CAISESTYAEAFF.

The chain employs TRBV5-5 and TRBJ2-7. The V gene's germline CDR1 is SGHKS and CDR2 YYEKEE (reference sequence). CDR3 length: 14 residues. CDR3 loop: CASSLVGRSYEQYF.

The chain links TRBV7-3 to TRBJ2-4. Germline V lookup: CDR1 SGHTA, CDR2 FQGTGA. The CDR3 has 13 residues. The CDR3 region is CASSLQGGDIQYF.

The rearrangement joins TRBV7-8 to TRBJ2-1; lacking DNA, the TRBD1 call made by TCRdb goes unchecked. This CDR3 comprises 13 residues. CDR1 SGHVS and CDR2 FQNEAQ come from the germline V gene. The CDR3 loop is CASSGRGLGEQFF.

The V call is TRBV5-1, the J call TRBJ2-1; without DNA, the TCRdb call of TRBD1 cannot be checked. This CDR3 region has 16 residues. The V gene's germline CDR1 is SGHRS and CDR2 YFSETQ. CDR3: CASSPAPGTGGDEQFF.

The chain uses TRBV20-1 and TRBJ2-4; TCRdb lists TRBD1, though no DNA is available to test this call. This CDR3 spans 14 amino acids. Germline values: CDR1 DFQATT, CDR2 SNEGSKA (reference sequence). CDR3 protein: CSARVSRAKNIQYF.

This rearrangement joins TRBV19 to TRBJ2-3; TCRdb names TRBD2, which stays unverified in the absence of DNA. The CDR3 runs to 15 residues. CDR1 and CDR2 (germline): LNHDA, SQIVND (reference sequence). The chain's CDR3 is CASSMGLATTDTQYF.

CDR3 residues: CASSSGTVETQYF. The J gene is TRBJ2-5, the V gene TRBV5-1; TCRdb returns TRBD1, unconfirmable since there is no DNA. The CDR3 is made up of 13 amino acids. Germline values: CDR1 SGHRS, CDR2 YFSETQ.

The CDR3 protein is CASSPSLASGELFF. The V and J genes are TRBV5-5 and TRBJ2-2; the TCRdb D gene call, TRBD2, has no DNA to confirm it. In germline, CDR1 is SGHKS, CDR2 YYEKEE (reference sequence). The CDR3 sequence is 14 residues long.

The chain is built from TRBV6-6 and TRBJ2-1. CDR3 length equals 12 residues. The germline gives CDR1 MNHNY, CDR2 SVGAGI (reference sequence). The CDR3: CASSYGSDEQFF.

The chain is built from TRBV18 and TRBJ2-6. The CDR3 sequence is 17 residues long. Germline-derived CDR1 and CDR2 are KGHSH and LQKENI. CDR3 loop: CASSPFFLSFGANVLTF.

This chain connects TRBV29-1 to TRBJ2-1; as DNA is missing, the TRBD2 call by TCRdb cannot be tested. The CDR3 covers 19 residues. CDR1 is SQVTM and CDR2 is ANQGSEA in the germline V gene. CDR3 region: CSVGLAGARSRSGYNEQFF.

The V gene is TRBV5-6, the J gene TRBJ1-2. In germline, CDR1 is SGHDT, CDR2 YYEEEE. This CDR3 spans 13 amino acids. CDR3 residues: CASSLGRDRGYTF.

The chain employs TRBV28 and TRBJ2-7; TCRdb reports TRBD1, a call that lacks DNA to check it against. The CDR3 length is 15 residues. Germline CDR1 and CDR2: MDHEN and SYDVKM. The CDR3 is CASSPPMKIRDEQYF.

CDR3 in amino acids: CASSTTGAYEQYF. The genes are TRBV9 and TRBJ2-7; without DNA, the TCRdb call of TRBD1 cannot be checked. Germline values: CDR1 SGDLS, CDR2 YYNGEE. The CDR3 sequence is 13 residues long.

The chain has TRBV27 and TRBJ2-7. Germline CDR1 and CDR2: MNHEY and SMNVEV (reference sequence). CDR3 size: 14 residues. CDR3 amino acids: CASSLLGTTYEQYF.

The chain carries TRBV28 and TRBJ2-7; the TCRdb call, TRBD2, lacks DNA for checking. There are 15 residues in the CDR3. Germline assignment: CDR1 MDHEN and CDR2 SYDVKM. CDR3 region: CASSSGTSPPYEQYF.